Below, 17 T cell receptor beta chains from the same sample are listed, as sequenced in a study of cytomegalovirus exposure and HLA in healthy donors. Vbeta (60) and Jbeta (13) primers were used in the PCR. The method was immunoSEQ multiplex PCR; TCRdb's version includes in-frame clones alone and lacks a portion of them. The sample shows 170,000 or so clones, roughly 80% of them seen only once. Specimen: PBMCs. Receptors originate from a middle-aged man in good health and CMV-seronegative.

V usage is TRBV6-4 and J usage is TRBJ1-1, with TRBD1 identical over 9 bases. Losses at the gene ends were 5 bases for V and 5 bases for J; bases not matched to a gene: 3. The CDR3 is 13 residues long. The germline CDR1 and CDR2 sequences are MRHNA and SNTAGT. DNA for the CDR3: TGTGCCAGCAGTCTAGACAGGGGGACTGAAGCTTTCTTT. Amino acid sequence: CASSLDRGTEAFF.

The chain recombines TRBV18 with TRBJ2-7, with D possibly matching TRBD2 (7 bases). This CDR3 has 13 amino acids. V was pared by 7 bases and J by 6 bases, with 16 bases between. The germline CDR1 and CDR2 sequences are KGHSH and LQKENI. The CDR3 reads CASFQGGGREQYF. In DNA form, the CDR3 reads TGTGCCAGCTTCCAAGGGGGGGGGCGCGAGCAGTACTTC.

The sample holds one count of this clone. The rearrangement uses TRBV5-1 and TRBJ2-7; tentatively, D is TRBD1 (6 bases). Trimming removed 2 bases from V and 7 bases from J, with 22 bases in between. The germline V gene has CDR1 SGHRS and CDR2 YFSETQ. This CDR3 comprises 16 residues. The DNA for the CDR3 is TGCGCCAGCAGCTTTTCGAGGGCAGGGGACCCGGTGGAGCAGTACTTC. Its translation: CASSFSRAGDPVEQYF.

The gene calls are TRBV25-1 and TRBJ1-5; the D gene is possibly TRBD1 (5 bases). CDR3 size: 15 residues. Germline-derived CDR1 and CDR2 are MGHDK and SYGVNS. Trimming removed 3 bases at V and 2 bases at J, with 11 bases between. The CDR3 DNA sequence: TGTGCCAGCAGTGACGGGGGATTGGGCAATCAGCCCCAGCATTTT. As protein: CASSDGGLGNQPQHF.

The chain recombines TRBV18 with TRBJ1-5, with D possibly being TRBD1 (5 bases). The CDR3 sequence is 14 residues long. Trimming stripped 3 bases from V and 4 bases from J, with 10 bases between. The germline gives CDR1 KGHSH, CDR2 LQKENI. The CDR3 coding sequence is TGTGCCAGCTCACCGAACAGGTCGAATCAGCCCCAGCATTTT. Protein: CASSPNRSNQPQHF.

The V call is TRBV5-1, the J call TRBJ2-3; D call uncertain. V was clipped by 0 bases and J by 0 bases, with 14 bases between them. The CDR3 covers 17 residues. Germline V gene lookup returns CDR1 SGHRS and CDR2 YFSETQ. CDR3 amino acids: CASSLADTPRSTDTQYF. The CDR3 DNA reads as TGCGCCAGCAGCTTGGCCGACACTCCCCGAAGCACAGATACGCAGTATTTT.

This chain connects TRBV29-1 to TRBJ2-7, with 12 nucleotides matching TRBD2. Losses at the gene ends were 4 bases for V and 4 bases for J; bases not matched to a gene: 8. Germline loops: CDR1 SQVTM, CDR2 ANQGSEA. The CDR3 contains 15 residues. CDR3 loop: CSVGSGLAGWYEQYF. Written as DNA, the CDR3 is TGCAGCGTTGGCTCAGGACTAGCGGGATGGTACGAGCAGTACTTC.

The DNA for the CDR3 is TGCGCCAGCAGCCAAGATACCAGGGGGGAGACCCAGTACTTC. Amino acid sequence: CASSQDTRGETQYF. The chain uses TRBV4-3 and TRBJ2-5, with TRBD1 identical over 7 bases. The V gene's germline CDR1 is LGHNA and CDR2 YSLEER. CDR3 size: 14 residues. The junction had 3 bases not matched to a gene; V was cut back by 0 bases and J by 5 bases.

The chain has TRBV7-2 and TRBJ2-7; 9 positions match TRBD1. Germline V gene lookup returns CDR1 SGHTA and CDR2 FQGNSA. CDR3 length equals 14 residues. V trimming: 5 bases; J trimming: 4 bases; junction bases outside the gene matches: 6. The CDR3 sequence is CASSRGTGQYEQYF. CDR3 bases: TGTGCCAGCAGCCGGGGGACAGGGCAGTACGAGCAGTACTTC.

The chain employs TRBV21-1 and TRBJ2-5; the D call TRBD1 from the table was never checked on the DNA. TRBV21-1 is tagged as a pseudogene. This CDR3 has 15 amino acids. CDR3 protein: CASSKDGRAEETQYF. The CDR3, as DNA: TGTGCCAGCAGCAAAGATGGCAGGGCGGAGGAGACCCAGTACTTC.

V gene TRBV28 combines with J gene TRBJ2-3, with D maybe TRBD1 (6 bases). Trimming took off 5 bases at V and 3 bases at J, with 12 bases between the two ends. The CDR3 consists of 14 residues. The germline V gene has CDR1 MDHEN and CDR2 SYDVKM. CDR3 region: CASSGAGVTDTQYF. As DNA, the CDR3 is TGTGCCAGCAGTGGGGCAGGGGTAACAGATACGCAGTATTTT.

The chain combines TRBV5-1 with TRBJ2-5; the D is unclear. The CDR3 covers 11 residues. Germline-derived CDR1 and CDR2 are SGHRS and YFSETQ. Trimming took 4 bases from V and 3 from J, leaving 4 bases between them. CDR3 in DNA: TGCGCCAGCAGCATAGAAGAGACCCAGTACTTC. It is translated as CASSIEETQYF.

The V call is TRBV2, the J call TRBJ1-5; 8 nucleotides line up with TRBD1. Trimming cost V 1 base and J 6 bases; bases outside gene matches: 5. Per the germline V gene, CDR1 is SNHLY and CDR2 is FYNNEI. This CDR3 has 15 amino acids. DNA of the CDR3: TGTGCCAGCAGTGAAGGCAGGGGGCGCCGTCAGCCCCAGCATTTT. This encodes CASSEGRGRRQPQHF.

The rearrangement joins TRBV2 to TRBJ2-5; 9 bases are a match to TRBD1. The J call may be mistaken, given a closer DNA end match to TRBJ2-7. This CDR3 has 14 amino acids. The germline gives CDR1 SNHLY, CDR2 FYNNEI. CDR3 in DNA: TGTGCCAGCACGTATGGGACAGGGACCTACGAGCAGTACTTC. Protein: CASTYGTGTYEQYF.

This chain uses TRBV7-2 with TRBJ2-5; 8 nucleotides line up with TRBD2. Germline V lookup: CDR1 SGHTA, CDR2 FQGNSA. The ends lost 4 bases at V and 2 bases at J; junction bases unmatched: 6. The CDR3 spans 15 residues. The CDR3, as DNA: TGTGCCAGCAGCTCATTTACTAGCGGACAAGAGACCCAGTACTTC. Translated, it gives CASSSFTSGQETQYF.

This chain joins TRBV7-3 and TRBJ2-5; D may be TRBD2 (5 bases). With 2 bases removed from V and 4 bases from J, the gap between germline ends came to 8 bases. The CDR3 length is 13 residues. CDR1 is SGHTA and CDR2 is FQGTGA in the germline V gene. The CDR3 region has the DNA TGTGCCAGCAGCTTACTAGCCGTAGAGACCCAGTACTTC. Protein product: CASSLLAVETQYF.

The gene calls are TRBV11-3 and TRBJ2-7; D is unclear. Germline V gives CDR1 SGHNT, CDR2 YENEEA. This CDR3 has 13 residues. Trimming shortened V by 4 bases and J by 7 bases, and 14 bases separated the two germline ends. CDR3 bases: TGTGCCAGCAGCTCCTCCCCCCACGGGGAGCAGTACTTC. This gives the protein CASSSSPHGEQYF. The full variable domain, its missing parts supplied by reference TRBV11-3 and TRBJ2-7, is EAGVVQSPRYKIIEKKQPVAFWCNPISGHNTLYWYLQNLGQGPELLIRYENEEAVDDSQLPKDRFSAERLKGVDSTLKIQPAELGDSAVYLCASSSSPHGEQYFGPGTRLTVT.